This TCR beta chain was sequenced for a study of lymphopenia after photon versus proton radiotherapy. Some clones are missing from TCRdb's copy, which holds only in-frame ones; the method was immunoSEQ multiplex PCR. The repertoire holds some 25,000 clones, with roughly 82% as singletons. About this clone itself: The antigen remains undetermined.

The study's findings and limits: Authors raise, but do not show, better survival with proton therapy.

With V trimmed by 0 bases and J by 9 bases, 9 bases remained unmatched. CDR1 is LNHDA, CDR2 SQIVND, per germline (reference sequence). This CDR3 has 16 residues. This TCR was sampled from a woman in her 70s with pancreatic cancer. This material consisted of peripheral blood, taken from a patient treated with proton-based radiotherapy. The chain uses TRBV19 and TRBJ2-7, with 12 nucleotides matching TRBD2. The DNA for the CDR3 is TGTGCCAGTAGTATAGAATGGACTAGCGGGGCGAGCGGGCAGTACTTC. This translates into CASSIEWTSGASGQYF.